This T cell receptor beta chain was found in a study of yellow fever vaccine responses in identical twins (dated by TCRdb to between 2018 and 2020). For the wider study: The study precisely tracked vaccine-responding T cell clones in identical twins. Broader findings and caveats from the paper: According to the authors, the vaccine-induced T cell response in identical twins seemed to be partly convergent and partly specific to each individual.

Counted from cysteine to phenylalanine, this CDR3 has 16 amino acids. Here the CDR3 DNA is all that survives: 48 bases in frame from base 1. Trimming takes 6 bases off V and 4 bases off J; junction bases not matched to a gene: 11. The germline V gene specifies MDHEN as CDR1 and SYDVKM as CDR2. To note about this clonotype: Its antigen is still unknown. The sample holds no much larger clone one base away, and base qualities are not on file.

The library was prepared using RT-PCR. Sequencing was carried out with an Illumina HiSeq 2500. TCRdb took the public reads, trimmed them with fastp at Q25, ran MiXCR for clone calling and kept in-frame beta chains. Merged by CDR3 protein, the rows form single entries marked with the most common genes and DNA. The sample profile shows thousands of distinct CDR3 sequences; just over 70% of them were found once. The ten largest clonotypes hold roughly 1.5% of the sample. Sequenced here: T cells from blood (PBMCs), unsorted or a sorted subset (not recorded which), sampled before or after yellow fever vaccination (not recorded which). This receptor was obtained from a woman aged 18-29 years who received the yellow fever vaccine. Donor details come from another sample of the same person, matched by shared clones. The chain was built from TRBV28 and TRBJ2-2; TRBD1 fits 7 bases in the junction. The CDR3 reads CASSSAGTEITGELFF. At the DNA level, the sequence is TGTGCCAGCAGCTCCGCCGGGACAGAAATCACCGGGGAGCTGTTTTTT.